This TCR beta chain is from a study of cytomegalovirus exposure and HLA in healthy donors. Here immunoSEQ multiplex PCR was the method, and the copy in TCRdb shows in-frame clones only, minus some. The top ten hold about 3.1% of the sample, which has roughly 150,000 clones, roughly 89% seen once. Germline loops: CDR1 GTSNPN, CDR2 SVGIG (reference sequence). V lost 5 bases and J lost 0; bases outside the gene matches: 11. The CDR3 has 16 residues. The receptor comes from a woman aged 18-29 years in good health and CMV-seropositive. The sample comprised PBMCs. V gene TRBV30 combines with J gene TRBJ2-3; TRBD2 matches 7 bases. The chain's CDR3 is CAWGRGEDASTDTQYF. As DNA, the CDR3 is TGTGCCTGGGGCCGGGGGGAGGACGCTAGCACAGATACGCAGTATTTT.